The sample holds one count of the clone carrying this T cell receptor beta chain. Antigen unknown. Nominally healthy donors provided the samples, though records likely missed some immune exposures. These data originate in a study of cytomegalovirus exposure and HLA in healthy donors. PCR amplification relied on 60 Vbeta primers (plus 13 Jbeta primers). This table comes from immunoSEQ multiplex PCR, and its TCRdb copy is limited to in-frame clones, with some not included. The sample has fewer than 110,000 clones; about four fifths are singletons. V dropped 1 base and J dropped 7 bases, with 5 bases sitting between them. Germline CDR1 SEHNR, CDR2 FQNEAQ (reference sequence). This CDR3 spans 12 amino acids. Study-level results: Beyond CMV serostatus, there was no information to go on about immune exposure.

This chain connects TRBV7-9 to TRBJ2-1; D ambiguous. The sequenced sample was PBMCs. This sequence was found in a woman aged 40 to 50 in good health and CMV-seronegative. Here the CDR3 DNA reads TGTGCCAGCAGCTTAGATTTAAATGAGCAGTTCTTC. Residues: CASSLDLNEQFF.